This is a list of T cell receptor beta chains from one sample in a study of Ad26.COV2.S vaccination and SARS-CoV-2 variants. Generated by immunoSEQ multiplex PCR, the TCRdb table keeps only in-frame clones and is missing some. The sample yields hundreds of thousands of clones, 92% seen once. Sequencing used peripheral blood, obtained in a trial of Ad26.COV2.S vaccine versus placebo. The receptors shown here come from a person aged 18 to 65 who received the Ad26.COV2.S COVID-19 vaccine or a placebo. Each CDR3 is given without its conserved first and last residue. A D gene is named only where the DNA matches it firmly.

TRBJ2-7 | TRBV19 | NA | ASSIGTSREQY
TRBJ2-1 | TRBV6-6 | TRBD2 | ASSYSGLAGDNEQF
TRBJ1-2 | TRBV5-1 | NA | ASSSQGYGYT
TRBJ2-1 | TRBV4-1 | TRBD2 | ASSQDTGLPLAGGYNEQF
TRBJ1-1 | TRBV30 | TRBD1 | AWSTGQVGMRNTEAF
TRBJ2-1 | TRBV28 | NA | ASSSTGTDYNEQF
TRBJ2-7 | TRBV6-2/TRBV6-3 | NA | ASSRGQSAHEQY
TRBJ2-5 | TRBV7-2 | TRBD1 | ASSRDSTRETQY
TRBJ1-1 | TRBV10-2 | NA | ASSDPPTEAF
TRBJ1-6 | TRBV5-8 | TRBD1 | ASSRGTGVLISPLH
TRBJ1-4 | TRBV4-3 | NA | ASSQFRGGTNEKLF
TRBJ1-5 | TRBV15 | NA | ATSTGEGKQPQH
TRBJ2-1 | TRBV7-2 | TRBD2 | ASSFGGGTTNEQF
TRBJ1-5 | TRBV2 | NA | ASSKEGLPTYQPQH
TRBJ2-7 | TRBV5-5 | NA | ASSLETGIVDPSYEQY
TRBJ2-7 | TRBV12-3/TRBV12-4 | NA | ASSLHAEYEQY
TRBJ1-1 | TRBV6-2/TRBV6-3 | NA | ASSYRAGTEAF
TRBJ2-5 | TRBV3-1/TRBV3-2 | TRBD2 | ASSQNAGGETQY
TRBJ1-5 | TRBV6-6 | NA | ASSYNSNQPQH
TRBJ1-1 | TRBV3-1/TRBV3-2 | NA | ASSRGWPDAEAF
TRBJ2-1 | TRBV7-9 | NA | ASSLPFTGRTEQF
TRBJ1-5 | TRBV2 | TRBD1 | ASTRDSSNQPQH
TRBJ2-5 | TRBV2 | NA | ASSVSQETQY
TRBJ2-5 | TRBV25-1 | NA | ASSEAQYQETQY
TRBJ2-1 | TRBV11-3 | NA | ASSPSRGLNEQF
TRBJ1-2 | TRBV5-1 | TRBD1 | ASSLEGGGYGYT
TRBJ1-4 | TRBV18 | NA | ASSPLGDGEKLF
TRBJ1-6 | TRBV6-2/TRBV6-3 | NA | ASGPPNSPLH
TRBJ1-1 | TRBV2 | NA | AQQNQPGVMNTEAF
TRBJ2-3 | TRBV5-4 | TRBD1 | ASRGAGGVTDTQY
TRBJ2-1 | TRBV4-3 | TRBD2 | ASSQERTSGGYNEQF
TRBJ2-1 | TRBV19 | NA | ASSIDPRFGAGTYNEQF
TRBJ2-5 | TRBV7-2 | NA | ASSPQETQY
TRBJ1-2 | TRBV5-8 | NA | ASSLERGISGYT
TRBJ2-5 | TRBV5-5 | NA | ASTVALRGQETQY
TRBJ1-2 | TRBV9 | NA | ASSGNRLTYPYYGYT
TRBJ1-1 | TRBV11-3 | NA | ASSYSEGTEAF
TRBJ1-1 | TRBV7-2 | NA | ASSLGGSTEAF
TRBJ1-4 | TRBV19 | NA | ASKRAWEEKLF
TRBJ1-2 | TRBV5-4 | NA | ASSLKGTLGYGYT